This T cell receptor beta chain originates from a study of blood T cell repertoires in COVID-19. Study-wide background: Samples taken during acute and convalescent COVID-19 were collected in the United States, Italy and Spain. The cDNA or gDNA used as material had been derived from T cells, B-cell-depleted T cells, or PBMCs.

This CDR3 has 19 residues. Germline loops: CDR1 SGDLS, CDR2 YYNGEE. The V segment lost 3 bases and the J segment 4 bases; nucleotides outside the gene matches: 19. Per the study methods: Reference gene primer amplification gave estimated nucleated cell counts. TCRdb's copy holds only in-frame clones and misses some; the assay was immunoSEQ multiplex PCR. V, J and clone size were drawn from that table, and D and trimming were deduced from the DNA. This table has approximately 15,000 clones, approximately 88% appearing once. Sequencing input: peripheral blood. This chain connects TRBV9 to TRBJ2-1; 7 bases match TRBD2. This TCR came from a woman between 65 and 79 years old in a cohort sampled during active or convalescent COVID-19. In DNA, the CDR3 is TGTGCCAGCAGCGACCAGAGGGAGTTGGGAAGCGGGGCGTACAATGAGCAGTTCTTC. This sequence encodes CASSDQRELGSGAYNEQFF. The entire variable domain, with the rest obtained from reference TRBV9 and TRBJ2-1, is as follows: DSGVTQTPKHLITATGQRVTLRCSPRSGDLSVYWYQQSLDQGLQFLIQYYNGEERAKGNILERFSAQQFPDLHSELNLSSLELGDSALYFCASSDQRELGSGAYNEQFFGPGTRLTVL.